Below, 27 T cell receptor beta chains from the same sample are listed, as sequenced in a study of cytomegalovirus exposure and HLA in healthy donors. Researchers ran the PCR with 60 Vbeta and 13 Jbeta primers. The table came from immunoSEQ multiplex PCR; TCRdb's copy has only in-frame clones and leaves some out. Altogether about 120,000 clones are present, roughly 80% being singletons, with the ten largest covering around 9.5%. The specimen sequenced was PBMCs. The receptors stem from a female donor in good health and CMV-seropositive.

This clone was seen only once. The CDR3 loop reads CASSDRGQGDEKLFF. The CDR3 bases are TGTGCCAGTAGTGACCGGGGACAGGGGGATGAAAAACTGTTTTTT. The rearrangement uses TRBV19 and TRBJ1-4, with 11 bases fitting TRBD1. Germline V lookup: CDR1 LNHDA, CDR2 SQIVND (reference sequence). The CDR3 is 15 residues long. The V gene end was trimmed by 5 bases and the J gene end by 6 bases; junction bases not matched to a gene: 5. The full variable domain, in which reference TRBV19 and TRBJ1-4 provide the parts outside the CDR3, is DGGITQSPKYLFRKEGQNVTLSCEQNLNHDAMYWYRQDPGQGLRLIYYSQIVNDFQKGDIAEGYSVSREKKESFPLTVTSAQKNPTAFYLCASSDRGQGDEKLFFGSGTQLSVL.

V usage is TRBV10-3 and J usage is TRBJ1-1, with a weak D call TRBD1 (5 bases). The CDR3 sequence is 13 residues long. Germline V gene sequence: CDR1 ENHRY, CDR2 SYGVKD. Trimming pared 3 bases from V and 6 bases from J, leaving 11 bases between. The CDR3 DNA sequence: TGTGCCATCAGTGAATCGGGGGATGCTGAAGCTTTCTTT. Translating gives CAISESGDAEAFF.

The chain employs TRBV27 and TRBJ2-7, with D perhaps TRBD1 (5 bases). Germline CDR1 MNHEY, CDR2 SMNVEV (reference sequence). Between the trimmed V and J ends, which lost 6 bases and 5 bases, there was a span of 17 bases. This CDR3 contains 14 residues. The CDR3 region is CASSERQTQHEQYF. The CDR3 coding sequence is TGTGCCAGCAGCGAACGACAGACACAGCACGAGCAGTACTTC.

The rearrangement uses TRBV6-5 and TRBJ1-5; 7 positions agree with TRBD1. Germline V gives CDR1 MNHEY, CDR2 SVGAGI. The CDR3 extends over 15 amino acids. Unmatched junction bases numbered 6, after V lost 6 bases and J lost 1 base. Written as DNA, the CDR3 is TGTGCCAGCAGACCGACAGGGTTAAGCAATCAGCCCCAGCATTTT. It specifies CASRPTGLSNQPQHF.

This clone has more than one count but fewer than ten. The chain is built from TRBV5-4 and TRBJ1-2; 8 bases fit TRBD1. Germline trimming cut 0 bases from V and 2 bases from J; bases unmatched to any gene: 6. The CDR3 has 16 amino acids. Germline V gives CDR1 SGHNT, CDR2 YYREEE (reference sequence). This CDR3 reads CASSLATGTGNYGYTF. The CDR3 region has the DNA TGTGCCAGCAGCTTGGCCACAGGGACAGGCAACTATGGCTACACCTTC.

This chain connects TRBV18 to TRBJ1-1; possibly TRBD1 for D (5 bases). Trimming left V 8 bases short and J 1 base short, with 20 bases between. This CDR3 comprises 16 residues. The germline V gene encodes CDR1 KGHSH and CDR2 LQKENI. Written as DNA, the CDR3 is TGTGCCAGCCTCTTACTTGGGAAAGGACAGAACACTGAAGCTTTCTTT. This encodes CASLLLGKGQNTEAFF.

The CDR3 bases are TGTGCCAGCAGAGGAGGGACTCAAGGTGGGCCCGGTCAGCCCCAGCATTTT. As protein: CASRGGTQGGPGQPQHF. The gene calls are TRBV27 and TRBJ1-5; D is perhaps TRBD1 (5 bases). In germline, CDR1 is MNHEY, CDR2 SMNVEV (reference sequence). This CDR3 region has 17 residues. V gave up 6 bases and J gave up 6 bases, with 24 bases separating them.

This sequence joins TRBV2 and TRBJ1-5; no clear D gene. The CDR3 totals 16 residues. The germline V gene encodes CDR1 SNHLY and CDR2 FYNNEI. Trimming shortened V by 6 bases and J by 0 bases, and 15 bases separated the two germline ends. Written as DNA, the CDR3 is TGTGCCAGCAGCTCCAAGACAAATCCTAGCAATCAGCCCCAGCATTTT. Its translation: CASSSKTNPSNQPQHF.

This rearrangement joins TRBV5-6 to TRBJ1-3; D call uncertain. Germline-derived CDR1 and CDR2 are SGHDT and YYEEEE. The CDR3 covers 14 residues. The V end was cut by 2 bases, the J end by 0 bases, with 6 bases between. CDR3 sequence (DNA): TGTGCCAGCAGCTTAAGCTTCTCTGGAAACACCATATATTTT. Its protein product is CASSLSFSGNTIYF.

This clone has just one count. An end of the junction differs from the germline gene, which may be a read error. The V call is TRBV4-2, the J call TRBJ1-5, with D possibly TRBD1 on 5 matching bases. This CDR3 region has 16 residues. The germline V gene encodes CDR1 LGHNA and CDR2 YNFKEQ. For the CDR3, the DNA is TGTGCCAGCAGCCCCAGGGCCGGTGAAAGCAATCAGTCCCAGCATTTT. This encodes CASSPRAGESNQSQHF.

CDR3 region: CASRRPGEGPQHF. The CDR3 nucleotides read TGTGCCAGCAGGAGACCCGGAGAGGGGCCCCAGCATTTT. The gene calls are TRBV6-6 and TRBJ1-5; D gene uncertain. The CDR3 is 13 amino acids. Trimming removed 6 bases from V and 9 bases from J, with 15 bases in between. CDR1 MNHNY and CDR2 SVGAGI come from the germline V gene (reference sequence).

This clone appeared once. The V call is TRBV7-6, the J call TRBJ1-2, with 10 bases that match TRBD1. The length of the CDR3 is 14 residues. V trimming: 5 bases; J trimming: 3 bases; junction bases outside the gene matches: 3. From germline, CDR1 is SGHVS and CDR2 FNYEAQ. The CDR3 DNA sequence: TGTGCCAGCAGCCCAGGACAGGGGGACTATGGCTACACCTTC. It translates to CASSPGQGDYGYTF.

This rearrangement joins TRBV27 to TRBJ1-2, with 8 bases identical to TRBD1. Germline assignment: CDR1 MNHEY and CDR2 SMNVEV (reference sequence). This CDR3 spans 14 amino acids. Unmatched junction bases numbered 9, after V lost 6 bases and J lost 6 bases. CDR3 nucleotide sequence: TGTGCCAGCAGGAGAACAGGGGGTAAGGATGGCTACACCTTC. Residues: CASRRTGGKDGYTF.

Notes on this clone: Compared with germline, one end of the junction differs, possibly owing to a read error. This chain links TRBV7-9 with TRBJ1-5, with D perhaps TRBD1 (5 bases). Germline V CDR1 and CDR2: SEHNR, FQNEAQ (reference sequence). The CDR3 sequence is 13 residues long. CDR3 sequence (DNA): TGTTCCAGCAGCTTGACCAGGGAGGAGCCCCAGCATTTT. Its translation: CSSSLTREEPQHF.

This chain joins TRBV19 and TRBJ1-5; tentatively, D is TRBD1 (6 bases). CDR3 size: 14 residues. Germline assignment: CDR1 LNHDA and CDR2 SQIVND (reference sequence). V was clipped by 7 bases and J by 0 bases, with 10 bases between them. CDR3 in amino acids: CASTGRGSNQPQHF. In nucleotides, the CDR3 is TGTGCCAGTACCGGCAGGGGTAGCAATCAGCCCCAGCATTTT.

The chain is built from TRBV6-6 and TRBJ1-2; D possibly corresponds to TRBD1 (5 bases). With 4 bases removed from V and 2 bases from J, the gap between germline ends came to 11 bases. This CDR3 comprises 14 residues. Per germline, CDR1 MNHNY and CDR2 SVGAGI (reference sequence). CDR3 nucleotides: TGTGCCAGCAGTTCCGGCGGGGGAAACTATGGCTACACCTTC. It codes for CASSSGGGNYGYTF.

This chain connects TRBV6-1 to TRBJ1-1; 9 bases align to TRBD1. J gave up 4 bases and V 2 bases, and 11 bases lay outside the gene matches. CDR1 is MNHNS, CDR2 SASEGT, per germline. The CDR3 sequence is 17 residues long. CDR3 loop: CASSERGQGEGGTEAFF. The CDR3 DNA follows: TGTGCCAGCAGTGAAAGGGGACAGGGAGAGGGGGGCACTGAAGCTTTCTTT.

The CDR3 spells CASSEGQGNTGELFF. The CDR3 nucleotides read TGTGCCAGCTCAGAGGGACAGGGCAACACCGGGGAGCTGTTTTTT. The gene calls are TRBV18 and TRBJ2-2; 9 bases are a match to TRBD1. CDR3 length: 15 amino acids. Germline assignment: CDR1 KGHSH and CDR2 LQKENI. J gave up 2 bases and V 5 bases, and 3 bases lay outside the gene matches.

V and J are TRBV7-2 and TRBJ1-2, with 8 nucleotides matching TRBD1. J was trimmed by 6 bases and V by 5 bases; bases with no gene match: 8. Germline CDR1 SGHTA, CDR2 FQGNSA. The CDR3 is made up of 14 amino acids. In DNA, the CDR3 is TGTGCCAGCAGCGTCTACAGGGGGGAGGATGGCTACACCTTC. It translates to CASSVYRGEDGYTF.

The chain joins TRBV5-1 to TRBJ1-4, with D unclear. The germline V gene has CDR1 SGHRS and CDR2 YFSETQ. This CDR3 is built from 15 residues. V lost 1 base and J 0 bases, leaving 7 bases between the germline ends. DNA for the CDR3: TGCGCCAGCAGCTTGACGGTTGCAACTAATGAAAAACTGTTTTTT. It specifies CASSLTVATNEKLFF.

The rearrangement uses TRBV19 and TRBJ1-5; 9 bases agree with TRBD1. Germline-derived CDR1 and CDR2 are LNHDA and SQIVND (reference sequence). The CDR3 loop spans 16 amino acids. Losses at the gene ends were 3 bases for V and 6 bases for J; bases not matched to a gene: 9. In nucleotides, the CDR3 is TGTGCCAGTAGTATTACCGTGGACAGGGGAGGTCAGCCCCAGCATTTT. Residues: CASSITVDRGGQPQHF.

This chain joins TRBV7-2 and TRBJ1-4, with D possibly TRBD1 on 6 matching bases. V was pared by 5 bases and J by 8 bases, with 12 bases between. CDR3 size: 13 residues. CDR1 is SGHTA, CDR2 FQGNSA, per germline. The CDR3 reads CASSKDSLEKLFF. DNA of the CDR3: TGTGCCAGCAGCAAGGACAGCTTAGAAAAACTGTTTTTT.

The CDR3 protein is CASSQRPGDSNQPQHF. Here the CDR3 DNA reads TGTGCCAGCAGTCAAAGGCCGGGAGATAGCAATCAGCCCCAGCATTTT. The gene calls are TRBV27 and TRBJ1-5; D not certain. The CDR3 consists of 16 residues. Trimming removed 5 bases from V and 0 bases from J, with 14 bases in between. CDR1 and CDR2 (germline): MNHEY, SMNVEV (reference sequence).

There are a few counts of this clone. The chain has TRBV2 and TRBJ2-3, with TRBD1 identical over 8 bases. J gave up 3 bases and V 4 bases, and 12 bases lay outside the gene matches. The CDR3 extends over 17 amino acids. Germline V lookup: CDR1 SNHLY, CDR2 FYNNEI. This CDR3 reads CASSVAQRDRRTDTQYF. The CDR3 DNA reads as TGTGCCAGCAGTGTGGCCCAACGGGACAGGCGAACAGATACGCAGTATTTT.

This chain's CDR3 is CASSAQTVGYEQYF. The CDR3 DNA follows: TGTGCCAGCAGCGCCCAGACAGTTGGCTACGAGCAGTACTTC. This chain connects TRBV9 to TRBJ2-7; D might be TRBD1 (5 bases). V was clipped by 3 bases and J by 3 bases, with 13 bases between them. This CDR3 spans 14 amino acids. Per germline, CDR1 SGDLS and CDR2 YYNGEE.

The CDR3 spells CASSQGRGSYEQYF. CDR3 DNA: TGCGCCAGCAGCCAAGGGCGGGGCTCCTACGAGCAGTACTTC. The rearrangement joins TRBV4-1 to TRBJ2-7, with a weak D call TRBD2 (6 bases). This CDR3 has 14 residues. Germline CDR1 is MGHRA and CDR2 is YSYEKL. V lost 1 base to trimming and J lost 0 bases, with 7 bases between them.

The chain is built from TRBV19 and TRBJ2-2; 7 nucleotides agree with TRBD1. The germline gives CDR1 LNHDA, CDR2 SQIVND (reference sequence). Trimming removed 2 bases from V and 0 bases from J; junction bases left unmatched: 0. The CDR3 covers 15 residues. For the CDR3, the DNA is TGTGCCAGTAGTATAACAGGGGCGAACACCGGGGAGCTGTTTTTT. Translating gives CASSITGANTGELFF.